This T cell receptor (beta chain) was profiled in a study of T cell repertoires in cytomegalovirus infection (dated by TCRdb to the late 2010s). As for the study more broadly: Alongside well-studied HLA-B-restricted epitopes, the peptide stimulations were aimed at recently identified HLA-C-restricted CMV epitopes, whose presentation resists viral immunomodulation. Donor HLA type was relevant to the analysis, as public TCR beta signatures indicated carriage of CMV infection together with the matching HLA type.

With regard to this clonotype: Its target antigen remains unknown. Base qualities are missing; no much larger clone stands one base away.

Study-wide conclusions, independent of this receptor: The ex vivo response was dominated by HLA-C-restricted CMV-specific TCR beta clonotypes, which also provided the single most frequent clonotype in two of eight donors. In both this cohort and an independent cohort of approximately 350 donors, the cumulative frequency of public TCR beta family members distinguished carriers of CMV infection plus the relevant HLA type.

The treatment or condition label, read with the paper, signifies: in vitro stimulation with specific CMV peptide epitopes to enrich CMV-specific T cells. From the germline V gene, CDR1 is SGHDN and CDR2 is FVKESK. Germline trimming: 5 bases from V, 0 bases from J; junction bases outside gene matches: 13. The CDR3 sequence holds 19 residues, the cysteine and phenylalanine included. The CDR3 DNA has 57 bases and is translated from base 1. The reads were generated on an Illumina HiSeq 1500. TCRdb reanalyzed the raw reads on its own, using fastp at Q25 for trimming and MiXCR for clone calling, and kept in-frame beta chains. Duplicate CDR3 protein sequences are folded into a single record with the most common DNA and genes. Present in this sample are 450,000 to 650,000 distinct CDR3 sequences, 40% of which were seen just once. The ten largest clones represent around 48% of the sample.

This sequence originates from a human donor in good health (CMV status not recorded). Some clones in this sample may be carry-over from other donors' samples. This sample comprised cultured PBMCs, obtained from culture after CMV antigen stimulation. Recombination linked TRBV14 to TRBJ2-6, with 7 central nucleotides matching TRBD1. The CDR3 corresponds to CASSSRDSLLDSGANVLTF. At the DNA level, the sequence is TGTGCCAGCAGCTCTCGGGACAGCCTTTTGGACTCTGGGGCCAACGTCCTGACTTTC.